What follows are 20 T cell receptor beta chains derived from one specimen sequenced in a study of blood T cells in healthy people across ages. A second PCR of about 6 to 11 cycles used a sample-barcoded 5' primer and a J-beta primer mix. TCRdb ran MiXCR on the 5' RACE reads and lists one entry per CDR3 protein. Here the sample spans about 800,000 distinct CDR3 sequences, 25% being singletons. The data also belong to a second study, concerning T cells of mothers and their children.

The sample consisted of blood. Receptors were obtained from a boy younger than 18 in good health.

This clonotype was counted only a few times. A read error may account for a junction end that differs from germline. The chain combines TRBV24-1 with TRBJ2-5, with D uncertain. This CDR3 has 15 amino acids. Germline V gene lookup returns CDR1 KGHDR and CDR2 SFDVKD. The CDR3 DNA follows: TGTGCCACCGGTGATTTTCGAGGACCGCAAGAGACCCAGTACTTC. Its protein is CATGDFRGPQETQYF.

The CDR3 DNA is TGTGCCAGCAGCTTCGCAGCCTACTCCTACGAGCAGTACTTC. As protein: CASSFAAYSYEQYF. V usage is TRBV7-9 and J usage is TRBJ2-5; no clear D. The J call may be incorrect, as the DNA end agrees better with TRBJ2-7. Germline CDR1 reads SEHNR; CDR2 reads FQNEAQ (reference sequence). The CDR3 is made up of 14 amino acids.

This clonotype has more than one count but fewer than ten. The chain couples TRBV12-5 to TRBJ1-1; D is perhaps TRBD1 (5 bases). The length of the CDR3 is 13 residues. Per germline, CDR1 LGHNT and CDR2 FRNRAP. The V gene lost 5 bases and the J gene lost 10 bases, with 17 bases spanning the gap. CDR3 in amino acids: CASGPQGGVAAFF. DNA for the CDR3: TGTGCTAGTGGTCCCCAGGGCGGCGTTGCAGCTTTCTTT.

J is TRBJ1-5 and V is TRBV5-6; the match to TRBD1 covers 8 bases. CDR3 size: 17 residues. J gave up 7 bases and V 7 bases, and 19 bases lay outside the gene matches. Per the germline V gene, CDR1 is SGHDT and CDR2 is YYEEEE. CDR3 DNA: TGTGCCAGCCACCGGACAGGGTCTGGCCCTCTGAAGCAGCCCCAGCATTTT. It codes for CASHRTGSGPLKQPQHF. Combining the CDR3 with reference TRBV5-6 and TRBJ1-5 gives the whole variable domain DAGVTQSPTHLIKTRGQQVTLRCSPKSGHDTVSWYQQALGQGPQFIFQYYEEEERQRGNFPDRFSGHQFPNYSSELNVNALLLGDSALYLCASHRTGSGPLKQPQHFGDGTRLSIL.

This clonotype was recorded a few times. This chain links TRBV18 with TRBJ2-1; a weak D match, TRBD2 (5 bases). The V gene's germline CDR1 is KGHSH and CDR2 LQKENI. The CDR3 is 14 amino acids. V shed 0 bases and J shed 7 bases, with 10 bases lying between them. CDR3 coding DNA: TGTGCCAGCTCACCACCCGGCCCGGGGAATGAGCAGTTCTTC. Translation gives CASSPPGPGNEQFF.

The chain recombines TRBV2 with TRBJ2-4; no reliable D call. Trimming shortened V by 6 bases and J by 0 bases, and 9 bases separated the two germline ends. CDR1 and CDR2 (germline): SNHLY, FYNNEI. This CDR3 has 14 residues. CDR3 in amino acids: CASRPKVAKNIQYF. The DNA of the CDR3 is TGTGCCAGCAGACCAAAAGTAGCCAAAAACATTCAGTACTTC. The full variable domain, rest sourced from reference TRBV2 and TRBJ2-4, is EPEVTQTPSHQVTQMGQEVILRCVPISNHLYFYWYRQILGQKVEFLVSFYNNEISEKSEIFDDQFSVERPDGSNFTLKIRSTKLEDSAMYFCASRPKVAKNIQYFGAGTRLSVL.

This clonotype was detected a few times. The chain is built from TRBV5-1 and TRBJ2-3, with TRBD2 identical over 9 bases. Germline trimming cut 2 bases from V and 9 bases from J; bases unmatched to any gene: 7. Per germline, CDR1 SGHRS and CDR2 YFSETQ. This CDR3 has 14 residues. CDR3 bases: TGCGCCAGCAGCTTTAGCGGGGGCCCGGGAACGCAGTATTTT. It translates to CASSFSGGPGTQYF.

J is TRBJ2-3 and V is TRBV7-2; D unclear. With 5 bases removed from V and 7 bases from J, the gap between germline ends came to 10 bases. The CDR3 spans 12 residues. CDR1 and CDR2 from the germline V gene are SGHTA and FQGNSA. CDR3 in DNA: TGTGCCAGCAGCCTCAGACTGAATACGCAGTATTTT. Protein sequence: CASSLRLNTQYF.

CDR3 in amino acids: CASSSPHSGAYNEQFF. The CDR3 coding sequence is TGTGCCAGCAGTTCGCCGCATAGCGGGGCATACAATGAGCAGTTCTTC. This chain connects TRBV12-3 or TRBV12-4 to TRBJ2-1; 8 bases agree with TRBD2. The CDR3 sequence is 16 residues long. Germline trimming cut 4 bases from V and 4 bases from J; bases unmatched to any gene: 9.

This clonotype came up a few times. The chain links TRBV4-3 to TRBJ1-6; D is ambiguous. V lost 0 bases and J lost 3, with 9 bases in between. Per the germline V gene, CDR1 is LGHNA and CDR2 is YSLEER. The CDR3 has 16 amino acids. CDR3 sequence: CASSQDRVVYNSPLHF. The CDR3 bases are TGCGCCAGCAGCCAAGATCGCGTCGTCTATAATTCACCCCTCCACTTT.

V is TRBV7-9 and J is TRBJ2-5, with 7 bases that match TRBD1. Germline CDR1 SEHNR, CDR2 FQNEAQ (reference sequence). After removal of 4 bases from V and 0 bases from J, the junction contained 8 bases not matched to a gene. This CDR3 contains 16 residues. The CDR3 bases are TGTGCCAGCAGCTCACCGGGACAGATATACCAAGAGACCCAGTACTTC. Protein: CASSSPGQIYQETQYF.

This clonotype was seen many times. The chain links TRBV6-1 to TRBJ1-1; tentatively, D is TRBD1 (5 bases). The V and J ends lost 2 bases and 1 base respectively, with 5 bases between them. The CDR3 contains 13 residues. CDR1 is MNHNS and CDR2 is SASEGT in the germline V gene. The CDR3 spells CASSEQGNTEAFF. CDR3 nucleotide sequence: TGTGCCAGCAGTGAACAGGGGAACACTGAAGCTTTCTTT.

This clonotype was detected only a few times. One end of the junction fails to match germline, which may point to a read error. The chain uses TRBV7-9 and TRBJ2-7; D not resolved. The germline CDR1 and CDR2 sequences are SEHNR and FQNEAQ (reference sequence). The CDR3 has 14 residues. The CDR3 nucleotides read TGTGCCAGCAGCTTTGGTGACCCCCCCTACGAGCGGTACTTC. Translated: CASSFGDPPYERYF.

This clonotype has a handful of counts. The CDR3 sequence: CASSSLGGPGNEQFF. In nucleotides, the CDR3 is TGTGCCAGCAGTTCCCTAGGGGGTCCTGGCAATGAGCAGTTCTTC. The chain is built from TRBV12-3 or TRBV12-4 and TRBJ2-1, with D tentatively TRBD1 (6 bases). This CDR3 contains 15 residues. Trimming left V 4 bases short and J 6 bases short, with 16 bases between.

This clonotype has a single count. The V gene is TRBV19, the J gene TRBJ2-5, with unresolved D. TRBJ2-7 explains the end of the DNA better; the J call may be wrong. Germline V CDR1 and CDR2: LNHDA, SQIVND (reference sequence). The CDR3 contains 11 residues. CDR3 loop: CASVKGYEQYF. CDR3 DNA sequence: TGTGCCAGCGTTAAGGGATACGAGCAGTACTTC.

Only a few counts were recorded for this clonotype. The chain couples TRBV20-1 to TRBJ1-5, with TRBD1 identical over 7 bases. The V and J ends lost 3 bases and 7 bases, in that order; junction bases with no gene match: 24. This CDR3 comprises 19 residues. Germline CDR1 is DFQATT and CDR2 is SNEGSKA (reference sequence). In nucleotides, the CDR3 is TGCAGTGCTAGCCAGAGATACAGGGGTTTGGTCGGTGATTACCAGCCCCAGCATTTT. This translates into CSASQRYRGLVGDYQPQHF.

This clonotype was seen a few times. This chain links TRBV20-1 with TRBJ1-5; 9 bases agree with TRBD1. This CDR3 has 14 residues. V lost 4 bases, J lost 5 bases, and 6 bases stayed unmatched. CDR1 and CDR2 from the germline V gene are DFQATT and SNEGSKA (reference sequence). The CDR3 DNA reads TGCAGTGCTACCGGGACAGGGAGGGATCAGCCCCAGCATTTT. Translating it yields CSATGTGRDQPQHF.

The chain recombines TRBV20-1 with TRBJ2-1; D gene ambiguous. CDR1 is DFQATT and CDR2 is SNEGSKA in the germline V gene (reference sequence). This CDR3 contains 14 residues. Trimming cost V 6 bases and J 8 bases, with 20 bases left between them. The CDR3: CSARLIVGFDEQFF. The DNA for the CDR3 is TGCAGTGCCAGGTTAATAGTCGGTTTCGATGAGCAGTTCTTC.

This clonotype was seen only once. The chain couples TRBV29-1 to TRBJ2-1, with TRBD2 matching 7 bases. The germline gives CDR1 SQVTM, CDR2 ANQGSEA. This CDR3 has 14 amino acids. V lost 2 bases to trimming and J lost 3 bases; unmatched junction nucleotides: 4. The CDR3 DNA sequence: TGCAGCGTTGAACTAGCGGAGCTCTACAATGAGCAGTTCTTC. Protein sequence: CSVELAELYNEQFF.

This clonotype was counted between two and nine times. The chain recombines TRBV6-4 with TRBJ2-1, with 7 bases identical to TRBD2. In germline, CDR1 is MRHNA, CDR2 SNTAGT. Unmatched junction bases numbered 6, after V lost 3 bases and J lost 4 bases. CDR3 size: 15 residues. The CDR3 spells CASSEVASGYNEQFF. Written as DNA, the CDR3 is TGTGCCAGCAGTGAGGTGGCTAGCGGATACAATGAGCAGTTCTTC.